These 27 T cell receptor beta chains share one sample of origin, sequenced in a study of coeliac disease. Study outcomes and limitations: In active celiac disease, intraepithelial and lamina propria TRB and TRG repertoires were less clonal than controls.

The antigens of these receptors remain unknown. Assay used: immunoSEQ multiplex PCR; TCRdb lists only in-frame clones, some missing. The sample holds about 6,700 clones, approximately 74% seen once. What was sequenced was lamina propria lymphocytes from the gut. The receptors here all came from a woman aged 18-29 years with active celiac disease.

This rearrangement joins TRBV7-6 to TRBJ2-7; TRBD1 is a possible D gene (5 bases). The CDR3 covers 12 residues. Germline V gene lookup returns CDR1 SGHVS and CDR2 FNYEAQ. The germline V and J ends were trimmed by 5 bases and 6 bases, with 11 bases remaining between them. CDR3 sequence reads: CASSRSRGEQYF. The CDR3 nucleotides are TGTGCCAGCAGCCGAAGTAGGGGCGAGCAGTACTTC.

The gene calls are TRBV7-9 and TRBJ2-3; TRBD1 is a possible D gene (5 bases). Germline CDR1 and CDR2: SEHNR and FQNEAQ (reference sequence). V lost 5 bases, J lost 0 bases, and 12 bases lay in between. This CDR3 has 15 amino acids. The CDR3: CASSHQTASTDTQYF. Here the CDR3 DNA reads TGTGCCAGCAGCCACCAGACAGCAAGCACAGATACGCAGTATTTT.

J is TRBJ1-6 and V is TRBV27, with D perhaps TRBD1 (6 bases). Germline V gene lookup returns CDR1 MNHEY and CDR2 SMNVEV (reference sequence). Deletions cut 6 bases from V and 5 bases from J, with 11 bases between. The length of the CDR3 is 14 residues. CDR3 nucleotide sequence: TGTGCCAGCAGCCCAGGGGCGGATAATTCACCCCTCCACTTT. Protein: CASSPGADNSPLHF.

The chain joins TRBV20-1 to TRBJ1-2; 8 nucleotides line up with TRBD1. Trimming at V came to 7 bases and at J to 8 bases, leaving 6 bases not matched to a gene. CDR3 length: 11 residues. CDR1 and CDR2 from the germline V gene are DFQATT and SNEGSKA (reference sequence). The chain's CDR3 is CSVAGGAGYTF. CDR3 DNA: TGCAGTGTGGCAGGGGGCGCGGGCTACACCTTC.

This clone was found a few times. J is TRBJ2-2 and V is TRBV6-1; TRBD2 matches at 11 bases. This CDR3 comprises 15 residues. With 6 bases clipped from V and 8 bases from J, the junction kept 8 bases outside the gene matches. CDR1 MNHNS and CDR2 SASEGT come from the germline V gene. CDR3 amino acids: CASSKLAGDRGELFF. The CDR3 nucleotides read TGTGCCAGCAGCAAACTAGCGGGAGACCGGGGGGAGCTGTTTTTT.

V is TRBV4-1 and J is TRBJ2-3; 8 bases fit TRBD1. V lost 0 bases and J lost 3; bases outside the gene matches: 5. Germline-derived CDR1 and CDR2 are MGHRA and YSYEKL. This CDR3 contains 16 residues. The CDR3 here is CASSQEAGGRTDTQYF. The CDR3 DNA reads as TGCGCCAGCAGCCAAGAAGCAGGGGGCAGAACAGATACGCAGTATTTT.

The V gene is TRBV4-1, the J gene TRBJ2-1; D call uncertain. CDR3 length equals 14 residues. Germline V gene data show CDR1 as MGHRA and CDR2 as YSYEKL. V dropped 4 bases and J dropped 4 bases, with 11 bases sitting between them. The CDR3 coding sequence is TGCGCCAGCAGCCGCGACATGTTTTACAATGAGCAGTTCTTC. Amino acids: CASSRDMFYNEQFF.

Turning to this clone: In the same sample, other DNA sequences code for this CDR3. This sequence joins TRBV5-1 and TRBJ2-2, with a possible D match to TRBD2 (6 bases). V shed 0 bases and J shed 4 bases, with 13 bases lying between them. The CDR3 extends over 16 amino acids. The germline gives CDR1 SGHRS, CDR2 YFSETQ. The CDR3 is CASSLAPGVTTGELFF. DNA of the CDR3: TGCGCCAGCAGCTTGGCCCCGGGGGTAACCACCGGGGAGCTGTTTTTT.

This chain connects TRBV9 to TRBJ1-5; no definite D call. Trimming left V 0 bases short and J 0 bases short, with 10 bases between. The germline V gene encodes CDR1 SGDLS and CDR2 YYNGEE. The CDR3 is made up of 16 amino acids. The CDR3 loop reads CASSVEKRYSNQPQHF. In DNA, the CDR3 is TGTGCCAGCAGCGTAGAGAAGAGATATAGCAATCAGCCCCAGCATTTT.

The chain carries TRBV6-1 and TRBJ2-3; no firm D call. With 2 bases removed from V and 0 bases from J, the gap between germline ends came to 6 bases. CDR3 size: 14 residues. CDR1 and CDR2 (germline): MNHNS, SASEGT. CDR3 nucleotides: TGTGCCAGCAGTGAATTACATAGCACAGATACGCAGTATTTT. Translating gives CASSELHSTDTQYF.

The gene calls are TRBV10-3 and TRBJ2-3; weak D call: TRBD2 (7 bases). The CDR3 has 14 amino acids. Trimming took 10 bases from V and 4 from J, leaving 18 bases between them. Germline V CDR1 and CDR2: ENHRY, SYGVKD. The CDR3 DNA reads TGTGCCACCGGGGGGCGGGAAGTTCCAGATACGCAGTATTTT. Its translation: CATGGREVPDTQYF.

The chain employs TRBV4-1 and TRBJ2-3, with TRBD2 matching over 13 bases. The CDR3 runs 19 residues. V trimming: 4 bases; J trimming: 1 base; junction bases outside the gene matches: 11. Germline values: CDR1 MGHRA, CDR2 YSYEKL. In DNA form, the CDR3 reads TGCGCCAGCAGCCTTCTACCGACTAGCGGGAGGATCGGCACAGATACGCAGTATTTT. Translation gives CASSLLPTSGRIGTDTQYF.

The V gene is TRBV6-1, the J gene TRBJ1-4; tentative D call: TRBD1 (5 bases). The V end lost 0 bases, the J end lost 4 bases, and 21 bases lay between the germline ends. The germline gives CDR1 MNHNS, CDR2 SASEGT. The CDR3 extends over 19 amino acids. The CDR3: CASSEASPPRQFYNEKLFF. CDR3 sequence (DNA): TGTGCCAGCAGTGAAGCGTCCCCACCCAGACAGTTCTATAATGAAAAACTGTTTTTT.

The DNA of the CDR3 is TGTGCCAGCAGTTACGGGACAAAGGTTGGGGGGGCGCAGTATTTT. This codes for CASSYGTKVGGAQYF. The chain uses TRBV6-5 and TRBJ2-3, with D perhaps TRBD2 (7 bases). The CDR3 sequence is 15 residues long. Germline V gene sequence: CDR1 MNHEY, CDR2 SVGAGI. Trimming left V 2 bases short and J 10 bases short, with 19 bases between.

The chain is built from TRBV6-1 and TRBJ1-4; D is ambiguous. Per the germline V gene, CDR1 is MNHNS and CDR2 is SASEGT. V was clipped by 4 bases and J by 10 bases, with 10 bases between them. The CDR3 covers 12 residues. The CDR3 coding sequence is TGTGCCAGCAGTGCCCTGATCGGAAAACTGTTTTTT. Its translation is CASSALIGKLFF.

The chain is built from TRBV5-1 and TRBJ2-5, with 14 positions matching TRBD2. Germline CDR1 is SGHRS and CDR2 is YFSETQ. This CDR3 contains 15 residues. J gave up 3 bases and V 4 bases, and 2 bases lay outside the gene matches. The DNA for the CDR3 is TGCGCCAGCAGCGTGGGACTAGCGGGGGAAGAGACCCAGTACTTC. Encoded protein: CASSVGLAGEETQYF. Full variable domain (outside the CDR3, taken from reference TRBV5-1 and TRBJ2-5): KAGVTQTPRYLIKTRGQQVTLSCSPISGHRSVSWYQQTPGQGLQFLFEYFSETQRNKGNFPGRFSGRQFSNSRSEMNVSTLELGDSALYLCASSVGLAGEETQYFGPGTRLLVL.

The chain combines TRBV18 with TRBJ1-5, with 11 bases aligning to TRBD1. Trimming at V came to 4 bases and at J to 3 bases, leaving 5 bases not matched to a gene. The CDR3 loop spans 16 amino acids. Germline V gene data show CDR1 as KGHSH and CDR2 as LQKENI. CDR3 residues: CASSLSGQGVNQPQHF. The DNA for the CDR3 is TGTGCCAGCTCACTCTCGGGACAGGGGGTCAATCAGCCCCAGCATTTT.

V usage is TRBV11-3 and J usage is TRBJ2-7; 7 positions match TRBD2. Losses at the gene ends were 1 base for V and 6 bases for J; bases not matched to a gene: 0. Germline CDR1 and CDR2: SGHNT and YENEEA. The CDR3 runs 12 residues. Here the CDR3 DNA reads TGTGCCAGCAGCTTAGGGACTAGCGAGCAGTACTTC. It codes for CASSLGTSEQYF.

The rearrangement links TRBV19 to TRBJ1-5; 8 bases fit TRBD1. This CDR3 spans 16 amino acids. Germline CDR1 LNHDA, CDR2 SQIVND (reference sequence). The J segment lost 3 bases and the V segment lost 5 bases, leaving 9 bases of the junction unmatched. CDR3 DNA sequence: TGTGCCAGTAGTGGCCAGGGGGCGCGGATCAATCAGCCCCAGCATTTT. As protein: CASSGQGARINQPQHF.

This clone has just a few counts. This sequence joins TRBV2 and TRBJ1-6; D might be TRBD1 (5 bases). Germline V CDR1 and CDR2: SNHLY, FYNNEI. Trimming removed 1 base at V and 4 bases at J, with 8 bases between. The CDR3 has 15 residues. The CDR3 loop reads CASSEVRTYNSPLHF. The CDR3 nucleotides read TGTGCCAGCAGTGAAGTGAGGACATATAATTCACCCCTCCACTTT.

This clone was detected once. This chain links TRBV5-6 with TRBJ1-2, with a tentative D call TRBD1 (6 bases). This CDR3 has 15 residues. The V end was cut by 1 base, the J end by 2 bases, with 12 bases between. From germline, CDR1 is SGHDT and CDR2 YYEEEE. This CDR3 reads CASSLQGLGNYGYTF. CDR3 nucleotide sequence: TGTGCCAGCAGCTTGCAGGGGCTCGGGAACTATGGCTACACCTTC.

This clone was seen more than once but under ten times. The rearrangement links TRBV7-9 to TRBJ2-4; a possible D gene is TRBD2 (6 bases). The CDR3 spans 14 residues. Trimming left V 5 bases short and J 10 bases short, with 18 bases between. Looked up from germline, CDR1 is SEHNR and CDR2 is FQNEAQ (reference sequence). The CDR3 here is CASSPGLPPRIQYF. The CDR3 DNA reads TGTGCCAGCAGCCCGGGACTCCCCCCTAGAATTCAGTACTTC. Full variable domain (remainder filled in from reference TRBV7-9 and TRBJ2-4): DTGVSQNPRHKITKRGQNVTFRCDPISEHNRLYWYRQTLGQGPEFLTYFQNEAQLEKSRLLSDRFSAERPKGSFSTLEIQRTEQGDSAMYLCASSPGLPPRIQYFGAGTRLSVL.

This chain uses TRBV9 with TRBJ2-7, with D maybe TRBD1 (5 bases). Per the germline V gene, CDR1 is SGDLS and CDR2 is YYNGEE. This CDR3 is 14 amino acids long. Between the trimmed V and J ends, which lost 0 bases and 2 bases, there was a span of 9 bases. CDR3 in amino acids: CASSVGLQAYEQYF. CDR3 DNA sequence: TGTGCCAGCAGCGTAGGCCTACAGGCCTACGAGCAGTACTTC.

This clone was observed a few times. The chain combines TRBV14 with TRBJ2-2; D is unresolved. The V and J ends lost 2 bases and 6 bases respectively, with 7 bases between them. Germline-derived CDR1 and CDR2 are SGHDN and FVKESK. There are 13 residues in the CDR3. CDR3 amino acids: CASSQFRSGELFF. The CDR3 bases are TGTGCCAGCAGCCAATTCCGGTCCGGGGAGCTGTTTTTT.

This clone was seen a handful of times. V is TRBV11-2 and J is TRBJ1-1; weak D call: TRBD1 (5 bases). Germline V gene data show CDR1 as SGHAT and CDR2 as FQNNGV. CDR3 size: 15 residues. Trimming left V 2 bases short and J 5 bases short, with 15 bases between. Here the CDR3 reads CASSLLAGVGTEAFF. CDR3 nucleotide sequence: TGTGCCAGCAGCTTATTGGCGGGGGTTGGGACTGAAGCTTTCTTT.

The rearrangement links TRBV2 to TRBJ1-3; 8 bases map to TRBD1. Trimming at V came to 1 base and at J to 7 bases, leaving 12 bases not matched to a gene. The CDR3 is 17 residues long. Germline values: CDR1 SNHLY, CDR2 FYNNEI. Here the CDR3 reads CASSEGTGIGRLNTIYF. The CDR3 bases are TGTGCCAGCAGTGAAGGGACAGGGATAGGCAGGTTGAACACCATATATTTT.

The chain couples TRBV19 to TRBJ2-1, with 8 positions matching TRBD2. The CDR3 spans 16 residues. Germline V gene lookup returns CDR1 LNHDA and CDR2 SQIVND (reference sequence). V was pared by 5 bases and J by 6 bases, with 12 bases of the junction left unmatched. Here the CDR3 DNA reads TGTGCCAGTAGTTCCCTCGGGAGGGGAAGGTTCAATGAGCAGTTCTTC. Translating gives CASSSLGRGRFNEQFF.